This T cell receptor (beta chain) was recorded in a study of cytomegalovirus exposure and HLA in healthy donors (TCRdb year 2017). Regarding the study in general: A later analysis indicated that the roughly 130 validation repertoires were generated on the platform also employed for the 700 or so repertoires of the first cohort. The study aimed to test whether cataloging public T cell receptors could reveal signatures of past pathogen exposure. Along with the roughly 610-subject first cohort, a separate validation cohort of over a hundred different subjects was used. To predict cytomegalovirus infection status, the study brought together high-throughput TCR immunosequencing, statistical association of individual TCRs with disease status, and machine learning. The investigation overall reported the following: Cytomegalovirus status was reported to be diagnosed by the classifier with high specificity and sensitivity in both the original and validation cohorts. Across donors, most TCR sequences were observed very rarely, whereas some public TCRs were present in many individuals. All 120 repertoires were used to score co-occurrence in the validation cohort in a later analysis, because that analysis had no HLA typing for the cohort. It was suggested by the authors that the approach could potentially be generalized to other disease states and immunological phenotypes. Three of the identified cytomegalovirus-associated TCR beta chains were confirmed in vitro to be specific for cytomegalovirus antigens. A total of fewer than 200 TCR beta chains were listed by the study as associated with cytomegalovirus. A later analysis found that TCRs clustered in the first cohort also tended to co-occur in the roughly 110 validation repertoires, with approximately 95% of cluster scores above 0.

The donors belonged to the validation cohort of around 110 subjects, which was separate from the roughly 670-subject first cohort. The CDR3 runs 17 residues from the cysteine to the phenylalanine. Only the CDR3 DNA stays, 51 bases, in frame from base 1. The CDR1 and CDR2 encoded by the germline V gene (reference sequence) are LNHNV and YYDKDF. The germline ends are 17 bases apart after V is trimmed by 3 bases and J by 2 bases. Turning to this clone: Its antigen has not been determined. One base away there is no much larger clone; base qualities are not given.

Libraries were prepared through the immunoSEQ multiplex PCR assay. The study's processing was this. A statistical classification framework was built for diagnosing cytomegalovirus status from the catalog of TCR beta chain sequences. TCRdb provides this immuneACCESS table in a form limited to in-frame rearrangements. Some clones are lacking; in checked studies, under half of them reflect an unresolved V gene, and why the rest are absent is not known. V and J calls and clone size are as listed in that table; D and trimming were resolved from the DNA. This sample comprises under 150,000 clones, around 88% of them detected only once. Around 8% of the sample is held by the ten biggest clonotypes.

The sequence derives from a woman aged 18-35 years in good health and CMV-seropositive. The chain couples TRBV15 to TRBJ2-1, with TRBD2 tentatively as D gene (6 bases match). Sequenced input: PBMCs. CDR3 reads: CATSRNPRRVTYNEQFF. The bases are TGTGCCACCAGCAGGAACCCCCGGAGGGTGACCTACAATGAGCAGTTCTTC. With all but the CDR3 taken from the reference TRBV15 and TRBJ2-1 genes, the full variable domain is: DAMVIQNPRYQVTQFGKPVTLSCSQTLNHNVMYWYQQKSSQAPKLLFHYYDKDFNNEADTPDNFQSRRPNTSFCFLDIRSPGLGDTAMYLCATSRNPRRVTYNEQFFGPGTRLTVL.